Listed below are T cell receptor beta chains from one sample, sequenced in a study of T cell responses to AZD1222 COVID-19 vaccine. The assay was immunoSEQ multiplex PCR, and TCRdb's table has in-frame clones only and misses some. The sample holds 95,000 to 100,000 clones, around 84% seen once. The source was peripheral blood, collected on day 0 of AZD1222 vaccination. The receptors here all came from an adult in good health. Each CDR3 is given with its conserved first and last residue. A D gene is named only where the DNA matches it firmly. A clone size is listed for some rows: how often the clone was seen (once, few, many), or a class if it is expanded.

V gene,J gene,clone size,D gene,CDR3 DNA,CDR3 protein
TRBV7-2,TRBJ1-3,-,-,TGTGCCAGCAGCCCTGGAGGGGGTGGAAACACCATATATTTT,CASSPGGGGNTIYF
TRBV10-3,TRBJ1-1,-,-,TGTGCCATCAGTGAGAGGGACACTGAAGCTTTCTTT,CAISERDTEAFF
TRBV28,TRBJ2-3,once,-,TGTGCCAGCAGTCCTTACACAGATACGCAGTATTTT,CASSPYTDTQYF
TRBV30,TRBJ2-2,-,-,TGTGCCTGGAGAGGAGGGGTTACCGGGGAGCTGTTTTTT,CAWRGGVTGELFF
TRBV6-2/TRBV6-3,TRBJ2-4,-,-,TGTGCCAGCAGTTATGACCCCTGGACACTACAAGCCAAAAACATTCAGTACTTC,CASSYDPWTLQAKNIQYF
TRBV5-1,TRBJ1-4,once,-,TGCGCCAGCAGATCCTCGACAGGTGCTAATGAAAAACTGTTTTTT,CASRSSTGANEKLFF
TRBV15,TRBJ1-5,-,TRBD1,TGTGCCACCAGCAGAGTCGACAGGGATTATCAGCCCCAGCATTTT,CATSRVDRDYQPQHF
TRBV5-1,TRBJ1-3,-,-,TGCGCCAGCATTTCTGGAAACACCATATATTTT,CASISGNTIYF
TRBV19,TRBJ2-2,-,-,TGTGCCAGTAGTATGGGAGGCAGGGCGGGAACCGGGGAGCTGTTTTTT,CASSMGGRAGTGELFF
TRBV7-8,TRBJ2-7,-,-,TGTGCCAGCAGCTTAGGATTGGGGACCGACACCTACGAGCAGTACTTC,CASSLGLGTDTYEQYF
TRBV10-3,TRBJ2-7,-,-,TGTGCCATCAGTGATGGGCTAGAGCCCTACGAGCAGTACTTC,CAISDGLEPYEQYF
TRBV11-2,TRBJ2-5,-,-,TGTGCCAGCATCGAAACCGGGGGTCAGGGGACCCAGTACTTC,CASIETGGQGTQYF
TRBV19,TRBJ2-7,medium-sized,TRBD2,TGTGCCAGTAGTATGGCCCCGGGACTAGCGGGATTAAGCTCCTACGAGCAGTACTTC,CASSMAPGLAGLSSYEQYF
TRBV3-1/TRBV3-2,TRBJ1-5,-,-,TGTGCCAGCAGCCGGGGCCGGGGGGCGAGCAATCAGCCCCAGCATTTT,CASSRGRGASNQPQHF
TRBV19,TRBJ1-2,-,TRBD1,TGTGCCAGTACCCGCACGATAACAGGGGTATATGGCTACACCTTC,CASTRTITGVYGYTF
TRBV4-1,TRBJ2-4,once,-,TGCGCCAGCAGCCCCCGACTTGTCAGGGCCGCCCACAAAAACATTCAGTACTTC,CASSPRLVRAAHKNIQYF
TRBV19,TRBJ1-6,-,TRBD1,TGTGCCAGTAGTCCAAACAGGGGTCGTAATTCACCCCTCCACTTT,CASSPNRGRNSPLHF
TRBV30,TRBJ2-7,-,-,TGTGCCTGGAGTCCCGGGATCTTGGGCTACGAGCAGTACTTC,CAWSPGILGYEQYF
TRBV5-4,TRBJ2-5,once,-,TGTGCCAGCAGCCTACCTGACCGAGTTGGGACCCAGTACTTC,CASSLPDRVGTQYF
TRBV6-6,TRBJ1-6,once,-,TGTGCCAGCACCAACGGGGATGGCTCCTATAATTCACCCCTCCACTTT,CASTNGDGSYNSPLHF
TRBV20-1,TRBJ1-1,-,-,TGCAGTGCTAGTCCCGGGACCGAAGAGGGGATTACTGAAGCTTTCTTT,CSASPGTEEGITEAFF
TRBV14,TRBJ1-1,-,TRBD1,TGTGCCAGCAGCCGAGAGACAGGGTGGAACACTGAAGCTTTCTTT,CASSRETGWNTEAFF
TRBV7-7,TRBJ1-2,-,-,TGTGCTAGCAGAGTAGGACAGCTAGAAATCTATGGCTACACCTTC,CASRVGQLEIYGYTF
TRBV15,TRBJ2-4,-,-,TGTGCCACCAGCACCACCTCCGGACCAGAGTACTTC,CATSTTSGPEYF
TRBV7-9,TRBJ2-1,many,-,TGTGCCAGCAGCCCCACCGGGGGGCGATACAATGAGCAGTTCTTC,CASSPTGGRYNEQFF
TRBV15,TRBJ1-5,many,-,TGTGCCACCAGCAGTAGTCAGGGGAACGGTTATCAGCCCCAGCATTTT,CATSSSQGNGYQPQHF
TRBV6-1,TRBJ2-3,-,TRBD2,TGTGCCAGCAGTGAAGGGAATAGCGGGAGGCCACGATTATACACAGATACGCAGTATTTT,CASSEGNSGRPRLYTDTQYF
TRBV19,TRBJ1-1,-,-,TGTGCCAGTAGTATAGGGGCAGGCTACACTGAAGCTTTCTTT,CASSIGAGYTEAFF
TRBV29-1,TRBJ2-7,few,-,TGCAGCGTTGCAAACAGAGTATACGAGCAGTACTTC,CSVANRVYEQYF
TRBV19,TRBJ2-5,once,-,TGTGCCAGGCTACGGGATTCAATACGGGAGACCCAGTACTTC,CARLRDSIRETQYF
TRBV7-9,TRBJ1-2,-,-,TGTGCCAGCAGCTTAGCGGGAATAGGGACTTTGTATGGCTACACCTTC,CASSLAGIGTLYGYTF
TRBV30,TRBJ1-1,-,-,TGTGCCTGGAGTGCCACCTTAGAACTGAACACTGAAGCTTTCTTT,CAWSATLELNTEAFF
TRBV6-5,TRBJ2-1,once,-,TGTGCCAGCAGCAACAGGGACCCCTACAATGAGCAGTTCTTC,CASSNRDPYNEQFF
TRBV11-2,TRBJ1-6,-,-,TGTGCCAGCAGCCTGCGGCATTCACCCCTCCACTTT,CASSLRHSPLHF
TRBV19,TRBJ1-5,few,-,TGTGCCAGTAGTCGGGACGGAAGTCTCAATCAGCCCCAGCATTTT,CASSRDGSLNQPQHF
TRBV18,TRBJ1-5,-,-,TGTGCCAGCTCACCCTCGGGGGGGAGCCCCAGTCAGCCCCAGCATTTT,CASSPSGGSPSQPQHF
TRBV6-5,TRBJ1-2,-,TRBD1,TGTGCCAGCAGTTACTCGAGGGGACAGGGGTATGGCTACACCTTC,CASSYSRGQGYGYTF
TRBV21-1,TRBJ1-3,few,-,TGTGCCAGCAGCCTATTTTCGGGTTGGTCTGGAAACACCATATATTTT,CASSLFSGWSGNTIYF
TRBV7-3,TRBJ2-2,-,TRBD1,TGTGCCAGCAGCGAAGGGACAGGGGGAGGCGGGGAGCTGTTTTTT,CASSEGTGGGGELFF
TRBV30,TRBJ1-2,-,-,TGTGCCTGGAGCCCTGGGCAGGCGTGGGATGGCTACACCTTC,CAWSPGQAWDGYTF
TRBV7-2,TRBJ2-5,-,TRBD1,TGTGCCAGCAGCTTAGAGGACAGGGGGACCCAGTACTTC,CASSLEDRGTQYF